What follows describes a single T cell receptor beta chain. The ends lost 1 base at V and 7 bases at J; junction bases unmatched: 7. From germline, CDR1 is SGHNT and CDR2 YYREEE (reference sequence). The CDR3 has 14 residues. Here immunoSEQ multiplex PCR was the method, and the copy in TCRdb shows in-frame clones only, minus some. Of approximately 80,000 clones in the sample, about 87% are singletons; the top ten hold 8.5% to 9.5%. The sample belongs to a study of blood T cell repertoires in COVID-19. Whole-study context: From the United States, Italy and Spain came samples of acute and convalescent COVID-19.

The clonotype comes from a human donor in a cohort sampled during active COVID-19. The chain has TRBV5-4 and TRBJ2-7; 8 positions match TRBD1. Specimen: peripheral blood. CDR3 sequence (DNA): TGTGCCAGCAGCTTGATGCAGGGGGCGCAAGAGCAGTACTTC. This codes for CASSLMQGAQEQYF. Drawing the rest from reference TRBV5-4 and TRBJ2-7, the complete variable domain is ETGVTQSPTHLIKTRGQQVTLRCSSQSGHNTVSWYQQALGQGPQFIFQYYREEENGRGNFPPRFSGLQFPNYSSELNVNALELDDSALYLCASSLMQGAQEQYFGPGTRLTVT.